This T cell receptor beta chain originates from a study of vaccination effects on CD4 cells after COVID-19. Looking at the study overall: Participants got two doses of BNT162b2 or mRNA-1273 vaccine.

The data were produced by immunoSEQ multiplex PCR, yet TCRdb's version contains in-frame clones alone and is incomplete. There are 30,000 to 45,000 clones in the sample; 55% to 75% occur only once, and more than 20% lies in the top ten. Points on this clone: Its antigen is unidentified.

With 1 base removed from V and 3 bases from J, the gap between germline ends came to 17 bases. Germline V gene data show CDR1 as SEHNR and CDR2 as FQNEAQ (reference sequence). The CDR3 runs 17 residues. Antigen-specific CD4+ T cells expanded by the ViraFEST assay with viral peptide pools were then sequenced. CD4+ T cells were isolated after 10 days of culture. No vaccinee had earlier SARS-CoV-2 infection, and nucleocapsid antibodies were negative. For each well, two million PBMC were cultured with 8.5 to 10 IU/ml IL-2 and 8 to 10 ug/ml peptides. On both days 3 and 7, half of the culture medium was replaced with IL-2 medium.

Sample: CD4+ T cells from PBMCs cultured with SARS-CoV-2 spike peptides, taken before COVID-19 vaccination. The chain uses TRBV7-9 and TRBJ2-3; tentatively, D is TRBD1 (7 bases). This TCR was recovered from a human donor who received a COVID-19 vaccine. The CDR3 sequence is CASSLGAGGGRTDTQYF. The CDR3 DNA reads TGTGCCAGCAGCTTAGGGGCAGGGGGAGGAAGAACAGATACGCAGTATTTT.